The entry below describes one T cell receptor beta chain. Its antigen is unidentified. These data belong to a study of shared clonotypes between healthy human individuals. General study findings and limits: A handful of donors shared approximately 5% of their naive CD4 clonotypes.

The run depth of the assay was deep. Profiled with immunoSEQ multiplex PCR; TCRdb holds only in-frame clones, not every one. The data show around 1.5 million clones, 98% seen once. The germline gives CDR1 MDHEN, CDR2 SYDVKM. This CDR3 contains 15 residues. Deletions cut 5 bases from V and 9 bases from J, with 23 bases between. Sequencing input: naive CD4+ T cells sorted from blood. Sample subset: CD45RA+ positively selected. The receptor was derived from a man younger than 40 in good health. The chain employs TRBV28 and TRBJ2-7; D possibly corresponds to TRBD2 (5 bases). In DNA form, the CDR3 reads TGTGCCAGCAGTACCCTTCCTCTAAGCGGTGCTTGGCAGTACTTC. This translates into CASSTLPLSGAWQYF.